This T cell receptor beta chain is drawn from a study of cytomegalovirus exposure and HLA in healthy donors (dated by TCRdb to about 2017). For context, the study as a whole: An earlier analysis of fewer than 750 of the donors reported approximately 300 Gb of sequence data and 90 million to 120 million unique TCR beta sequences obtained from approximately 180 million T cells. HLA typing covered class I and class II loci at four-digit resolution. In addition to the first cohort of around 670 subjects, a separate validation cohort of 130 or so different subjects was used. The study used immunosequencing to profile the T cell repertoires of approximately 640 subjects and linked those repertoires to cytomegalovirus serostatus. In a later genetic analysis, genome-wide SNP genotypes for about three fifths of the roughly 670 donors were used, and that subset was treated as a discovery cohort. In the later analysis, no new phenotypic data were used to find candidate immune exposures; instead, reliance was placed on TCR beta sequences and their occurrence across donors. To predict cytomegalovirus infection status, the study combined high-throughput TCR immunosequencing, statistical association of individual TCRs with disease status, and machine learning. Donor age, sex, ethnicity and CMV serostatus were collected together with the repertoire data. The aim of the study was to test whether cataloging public T cell receptors could identify signatures of past pathogen exposure. A later analysis re-examined previously published TCR beta repertoires from more than 650 donors and added high-resolution HLA genotyping to investigate patterns of TCR occurrence. Because of strong linkage in the cohort, roughly five DR-DQ haplotypes were treated as single units for association and clustering. The number of typed donors differed by locus: 629-630 for A, B, C, DRB1 and DQB1; 522 for DQA1; approximately 610 for DPA1; and around 470 for DPB1. Every repertoire in the discovery cohort had been generated on one and the same sequencing platform. Of the approximately 400 genotyped donors, more than 75% were placed in the genetic ancestry cluster associated with self-reported Caucasian donors. An early release covering just under 650 HLA-typed donors comprised approximately 300 gigabases of sequencing data and 85 million or so unique TCR sequences. Among roughly 400 genotyped donors of the cohort, an average of approximately 250,000 unique TCR beta nucleotide sequences were sequenced per donor, roughly a sixth of them non-productive. In an earlier analysis of roughly 580 of the donors, high-throughput TCR beta sequencing was used to judge whether each TCR beta V gene segment behaved as functional or pseudogenic.

Library preparation employed the immunoSEQ multiplex PCR assay. The multiplex PCR relied on a mix of 60 forward primers for TCR Vbeta segments and 13 reverse primers for TCR Jbeta segments. The CDR3 region of rearranged TCR beta genes was amplified from genomic DNA with a multiplex PCR assay. The amplified TCR beta libraries were sequenced on the Illumina HiSeq System as 87-base-pair reads. From the authors' description of their analysis: A later analysis counted approximately 76 million unique TCR beta chains across the 700 or so repertoires, and around 9.9 million of these chains were shared by at least two donors. Raw reads were error-corrected and collapsed into unique sequences with a nearest-neighbor algorithm that merged closely related sequences to remove PCR and sequencing errors. CDR3 sequences were aligned to IMGT reference sequences to assign V, D and J gene segments. For a sequence to be retained, at least a six-nucleotide match to both a V gene segment and a J gene segment was required. Rearrangements were classified as productive when the CDR3 lacked stop codons and remained in frame with V and J, and all other rearrangements were classified as non-productive. Following IMGT convention, CDR3 was defined as the stretch from the second conserved V-encoded cysteine to the conserved J-encoded phenylalanine. The earlier analysis of 450 to 750 of the donors excluded any sequence lacking an unambiguous match to a single V gene segment. An earlier analysis of approximately 590 of the donors classified V segments as functional when productive rearrangements were above 56.7% and as segregating when the standard deviation between donors was above 5%. To diagnose cytomegalovirus status from the catalog of TCR beta chain sequences, a statistical classification framework was built. In a later analysis, TCR nucleotide sequences were compared against IMGT/GENE-DB human TR gene sequences so that V and J genes could be assigned. Using the TCRdist pipeline, a later analysis assigned CDR3 sequences along with most-parsimonious VDJ recombination scenarios. In a later analysis, every TCR beta chain was defined by the combination of its CDR3 amino acid sequence and its V-gene family, and reads without a unique V-gene family were dropped. In a later analysis, approximately 640 highly shared, low-generation-probability nucleotide sequences were removed to address suspected cross-contamination and a sequencing artifact. In a later analysis, a clonal expansion index was calculated for each public chain from normalized within-repertoire ranks of inferred template counts. Generation probabilities in a later analysis came from a VDJ recombination model fitted to out-of-frame rearrangements, and those results were checked against IGoR. Hypergeometric tests were used in a later analysis to score TCR-TCR, TCR-HLA and TCR-CMV co-occurrence, with a repertoire-size bias correction applied to the TCR pairs. To estimate false discovery rates, a later analysis permuted the HLA or CMV assignments 20 times. In a later analysis, co-occurring TCRs were grouped with DBSCAN, and TCRdist sequence similarity was added when clustering was performed within HLA-allele-positive subsets. Repertoires with fewer than 30,000 or more than 120,000 public chains were left out of co-occurrence clustering, as were four to six repertoires with anomalous nucleotide sharing. The immuneACCESS repertoire file appears here via TCRdb, limited to in-frame rearrangements. These files lack a portion of the clones; in checked studies, under half of the deficit traces to unresolved V genes, and the cause of the others is not known. D and trimming come from the DNA, and the V and J calls and clone size come from that table. The sample records some 110,000 clones, about 13% of which are singletons. The top ten hold roughly 15% of the sample.

The cohort comprised around 700 healthy bone marrow donors. At the time of sampling, every cohort member was nominally healthy, though immune exposures that went unrecorded were likely present. The donor tested CMV seropositive and was one of the 289 seropositive cohort members. A peripheral blood sample was provided by each donor, and peripheral blood mononuclear cells were used for TCR beta sequencing. The Qiagen DNeasy Blood Extraction Kit was used to extract genomic DNA from the blood cell samples. Overall study results and their limits: Linkage disequilibrium might explain the correlated functional status among segregating V segments, but an unknown experimental factor could not be ruled out. Because counts were too low, more than 15 rarely observed V segments, including chromosome 9 orphons, were left out of the earlier analysis of 500 to 750 of the donors. In vitro tests confirmed that three of the cytomegalovirus-associated TCR beta chains recognize cytomegalovirus antigens. The classifier was reported to diagnose cytomegalovirus status with high specificity and sensitivity in both the original and validation cohorts. The presence/absence analyses assumed that sequencing depth was roughly uniform across donors, and that assumption may not be true. In a later analysis, TCR association rates were found to vary across HLA loci, with the most associated TCRs seen for DRB1 alleles and the fewest for HLA-C alleles. In a later analysis, around 15,000 TCR beta sequences were associated with specific HLA alleles at a false discovery rate of 0.05. Some IMGT-functional V segments, including TRBV6-2 and TRBV6-3, could not be distinguished by the 87-base-pair reads and were therefore excluded. The authors suggested that the approach could potentially be generalized to other disease states and immunological phenotypes. Compared with the approximately 600-donor mean, donors in an Asian-associated ancestry cluster had fewer N-insertions in productive TCRs, according to a later genetic analysis. Several of the top co-occurrence clusters appeared to be linked to parvovirus B19, influenza, CMV and Epstein-Barr virus, according to a later analysis. V-gene and J-gene trimming of TCR beta chains was associated with a missense DCLRE1C variant in a later genetic analysis, and the association was replicated in an independent cohort. In a later analysis, most CMV-associated TCR beta chains were found to appear HLA-restricted, with HLA associations seemingly driven largely by CMV exposure. While some public TCRs were present in many individuals, most TCR sequences turned up only very rarely across donors. HLA typing was unavailable for some donors at each locus, so association tests used only the typed subset. Strong co-occurrence of HLA alleles, especially DR and DQ, made assigning TCR associations to individual alleles difficult. In this cohort, only TCR beta chains were sequenced, and detectable features were limited by the absence of alpha or paired-chain data. In a later analysis, HLA-associated TCR beta chains showed more clonal expansion and lower generation probabilities than non-associated chains that were equally common. A group of highly shared sequence variants was considered likely to be a technical artifact of the sequencing pipeline. Immune exposure information for the cohort was limited to CMV serostatus. In an earlier analysis of 587 of the donors, most TCR beta V segments appeared in productive rearrangements about 90% or about 30% of the time, broadly matching IMGT annotations. A total of fewer than 200 TCR beta chains were listed by the study as associated with cytomegalovirus. A further reported finding was that TCR beta sequences accurately predicted the HLA-A and HLA-B alleles for most subjects in the first cohort.

On this clone itself: Its antigen is unknown. No clone much larger than this one lies a single base away; base qualities are absent.

The germline V gene (reference sequence) gives CDR1 as SEHNR and CDR2 as FQNEAQ. Its CDR3 holds 15 amino acids, cysteine through phenylalanine. CDR3 DNA only is kept here, 45 bases in frame from base 1. V was cut back by 3 bases and J by 8 bases, leaving a gap of 17 bases between them. The source of this sequence is a man aged 35-49 years in good health and CMV-seropositive. Recombination connected TRBV7-9 to TRBJ1-3; the D gene is perhaps TRBD1, from 5 matching bases. The sequenced sample was PBMCs. This receptor has the CDR3 CASSFFTGGRDTIYF. The nucleotide sequence reads as follows: TGTGCCAGCAGCTTCTTTACCGGGGGACGGGACACCATATATTTT. Supplemented by the reference TRBV7-9 and TRBJ1-3 proteins around the CDR3, the complete variable domain is DTGVSQNPRHKITKRGQNVTFRCDPISEHNRLYWYRQTLGQGPEFLTYFQNEAQLEKSRLLSDRFSAERPKGSFSTLEIQRTEQGDSAMYLCASSFFTGGRDTIYFGEGSWLTVV.